This passage covers 8 T cell receptor beta chains from one sample sequenced in a study of CD8+CD57+ T cells in acquired aplastic anemia. It was genomic DNA that served as the template for profiling TCR beta VDJ and CDR3. TCRdb re-analysed the reads in MiXCR, keeping a single row per CDR3 protein. Among over 100,000 distinct CDR3 sequences, 41% were seen once, and the ten largest hold 8% to 9.5%. The sequencing sample was made of sorted CD4+, CD8+, or CD8+CD57+ T cells (not recorded which) from PBMCs. All receptors derive from a human donor in good health, serving as a control.

The gene calls are TRBV5-6 and TRBJ1-2, with 9 bases lining up with TRBD1. Trimming cost V 0 bases and J 9 bases; bases outside gene matches: 6. CDR3 size: 14 residues. CDR1 and CDR2 from the germline V gene are SGHDT and YYEEEE. The CDR3 protein is CASSLGTGQGSYTF. CDR3 sequence (DNA): TGTGCCAGCAGCTTGGGCACGGGACAGGGAAGCTACACCTTC.

The rearrangement links TRBV5-4 to TRBJ2-1, with D perhaps matching TRBD2 (6 bases). Deletions cut 0 bases from V and 0 bases from J, with 19 bases between. The CDR3 spans 19 residues. Germline V gene data show CDR1 as SGHNT and CDR2 as YYREEE (reference sequence). The CDR3 nucleotides are TGTGCCAGCAGCTTGGCCACGACTAGTTATGGAAGCTCCTACAATGAGCAGTTCTTC. This translates into CASSLATTSYGSSYNEQFF.

V is TRBV5-1 and J is TRBJ2-7; unclear D gene. V was cut by 3 bases and J by 3 bases, with 13 bases left in between. The CDR3 runs to 14 residues. Germline CDR1 reads SGHRS; CDR2 reads YFSETQ. In DNA form, the CDR3 reads TGCGCCAGCAGCTCCGTCTCTGGTGACTACGAGCAGTACTTC. It codes for CASSSVSGDYEQYF.

The V and J genes are TRBV10-1 and TRBJ2-6; D not resolved. The CDR3 is 13 amino acids. Germline V CDR1 and CDR2: WNHNN, SYGVQD (reference sequence). Trimming stripped 6 bases from V and 1 base from J, with 4 bases between. The CDR3 DNA reads TGCGCCAGCAGCGCTTCTGGGGCCAACGTCCTGACTTTC. Amino acids: CASSASGANVLTF.

Note on this clonotype: This sequence may be a read error, since a much larger clone differs from it by one base. The chain has TRBV5-4 and TRBJ2-1; possibly TRBD1 for D (5 bases). This CDR3 is 15 amino acids long. The V gene's germline CDR1 is SGHNT and CDR2 YYREEE (reference sequence). The V end lost 1 base, the J end lost 2 bases, and 10 bases lay between the germline ends. Here the CDR3 reads CASSLRGGAYNEQFF. The CDR3 nucleotides are TGTGCCAGCAGCTTGAGGGGCGGAGCCTACAATGAGCAGTTCTTC. The complete variable domain, with remaining parts taken from reference TRBV5-4 and TRBJ2-1, reads ETGVTQSPTHLIKTRGQQVTLRCSSQSGHNTVSWYQQALGQGPQFIFQYYREEENGRGNFPPRFSGLQFPNYSSELNVNALELDDSALYLCASSLRGGAYNEQFFGPGTRLTVL.

This clonotype was observed a handful of times. One base away lies a much larger clone, so this may be a sequencing read error. This sequence joins TRBV12-3 or TRBV12-4 and TRBJ1-4; 7 nucleotides agree with TRBD1. The CDR3 length is 14 residues. This CDR3 is CASSPRQGYEELFF. The CDR3 nucleotides read TGTGCCAGCAGTCCCCGACAGGGATATGAAGAACTGTTTTTT.

V gene TRBV5-6 combines with J gene TRBJ1-4; D perhaps matches TRBD1 (6 bases). Trimming took off 2 bases at V and 2 bases at J, with 16 bases between the two ends. In germline, CDR1 is SGHDT, CDR2 YYEEEE. The CDR3 loop spans 17 amino acids. CDR3 sequence reads: CASSLLQGGSTNEKLFF. In nucleotides, the CDR3 is TGTGCCAGCAGCTTATTACAGGGAGGGTCGACTAATGAAAAACTGTTTTTT.

A note on this clonotype: One junction end does not reproduce the germline sequence, and a read error may be involved. The V call is TRBV6-2 or TRBV6-3, the J call TRBJ2-7, with 8 bases matching TRBD2. CDR1 and CDR2 from the germline V gene are MNHEY and SVGEGT. The CDR3 sequence is 16 residues long. The CDR3 loop is CASSYPLAGLSYEQYF. Written as DNA, the CDR3 is TGTGCCAGCAGTTACCCTCTAGCGGGCCTTTCCTATGAGCAGTACTTC.